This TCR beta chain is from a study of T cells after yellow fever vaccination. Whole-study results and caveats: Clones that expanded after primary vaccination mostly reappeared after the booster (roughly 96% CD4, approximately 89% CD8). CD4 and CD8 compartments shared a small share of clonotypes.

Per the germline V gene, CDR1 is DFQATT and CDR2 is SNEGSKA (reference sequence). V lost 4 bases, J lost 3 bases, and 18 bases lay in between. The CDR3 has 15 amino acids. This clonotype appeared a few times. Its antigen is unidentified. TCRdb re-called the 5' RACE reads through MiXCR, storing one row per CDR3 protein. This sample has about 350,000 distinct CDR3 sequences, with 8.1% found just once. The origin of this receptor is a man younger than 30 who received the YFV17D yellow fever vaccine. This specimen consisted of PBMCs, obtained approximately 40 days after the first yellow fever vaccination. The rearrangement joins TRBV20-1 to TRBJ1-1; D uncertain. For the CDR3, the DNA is TGCAGTGCTACCCGCCTGGGGTATAGGTACACTGAAGCTTTCTTT. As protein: CSATRLGYRYTEAFF.